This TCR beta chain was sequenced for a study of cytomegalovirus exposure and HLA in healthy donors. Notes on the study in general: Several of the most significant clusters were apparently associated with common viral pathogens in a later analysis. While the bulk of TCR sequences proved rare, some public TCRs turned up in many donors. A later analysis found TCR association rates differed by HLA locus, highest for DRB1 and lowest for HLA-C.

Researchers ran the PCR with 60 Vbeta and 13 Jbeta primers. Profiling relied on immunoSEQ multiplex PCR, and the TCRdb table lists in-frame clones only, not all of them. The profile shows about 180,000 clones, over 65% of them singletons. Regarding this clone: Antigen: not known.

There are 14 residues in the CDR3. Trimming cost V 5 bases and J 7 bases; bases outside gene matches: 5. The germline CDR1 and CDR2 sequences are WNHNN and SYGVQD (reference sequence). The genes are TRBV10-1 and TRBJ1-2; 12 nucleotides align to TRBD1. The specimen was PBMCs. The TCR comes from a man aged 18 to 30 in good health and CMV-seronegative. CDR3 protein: CASSTGTGGSGYTF. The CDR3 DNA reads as TGCGCCAGCAGTACCGGGACAGGGGGCTCTGGCTACACCTTC.